The rows below give T cell receptor beta chains drawn from one sample of a study of CD8 T cells in ankylosing spondylitis. TCRdb re-derived calls from the 5' RACE reads in MiXCR, one entry per CDR3 protein. The sample gives 450,000 to 550,000 distinct CDR3 sequences, about 5.7% of which show up once; under 4.5% is in the top ten. Sequences were obtained from blood, either unsorted or a sorted T cell fraction (not recorded which). All receptors derive from a male donor with ankylosing spondylitis. Both conserved end residues are part of each CDR3. The D gene is left open where the match is weak. Clone size, where shown, is once, few, many, or a class for clones that have expanded.

cdr3_length	d_call	v_call	j_call	clone_size	cdr3_nt	cdr3_aa
11	NA	TRBV6-6	TRBJ1-5	many	TGTGCCAGCAGTCCCGGTAGGCCCCAGCATTTT	CASSPGRPQHF
16	NA	TRBV5-1	TRBJ1-4	many	TGCGCCAGCAGCTTCGACAGCCCCACAACTAATGAAAAACTGTTTTTT	CASSFDSPTTNEKLFF
12	NA	TRBV15	TRBJ2-3	many	TGTGCCACCAGCAGAGGTTGGCAGCCACCGTATTTT	CATSRGWQPPYF
12	NA	TRBV4-3	TRBJ1-3	many	TGCGCCAGCAGCCAAAGCCGAGACACCATATATTTT	CASSQSRDTIYF
15	NA	TRBV20-1	TRBJ1-6	many	TGCAGTGCTAGAGATCGGGACCGGGGCAATTCACCCCTCCACTTT	CSARDRDRGNSPLHF
14	NA	TRBV6-1	TRBJ2-7	many	TGTGCCATCGCCTCTACGGACAAGTCCTACGAGCAGTACTTC	CAIASTDKSYEQYF
16	NA	TRBV13	TRBJ1-1	many	TGTGCCAGCAGCGCGGACAGCCTTCGGCAGAACACTGAAGCTTTCTTT	CASSADSLRQNTEAFF
14	TRBD1	TRBV18	TRBJ2-1	NA	TGTGCCAGCTCACCAAGGACAGGAAATAATGAGCAGTTCTTC	CASSPRTGNNEQFF
15	NA	TRBV5-1	TRBJ2-7	few	TGCGCCAGCGCCTCCCTAGTCGACGGGAATGAAGAGCAGTACTTC	CASASLVDGNEEQYF
11	TRBD2	TRBV13	TRBJ2-7	few	TGTGCCAGCAGCTTCACCGGGACTAGAATCTTC	CASSFTGTRIF
16	NA	TRBV7-2	TRBJ1-3	many	TGTGCCAGCAGCTTAGATGGTCCCCTCTCTGGAAACACCATATATTTT	CASSLDGPLSGNTIYF
16	NA	TRBV3-1	TRBJ2-1	few	TGTGCCAGCAGCCTCGATCCTAGTGGCCCCTACAATGAGCAGTTCTTC	CASSLDPSGPYNEQFF
12	NA	TRBV12-3/TRBV12-4	TRBJ2-2	many	TGTGCCAGCAGTCTCAGGGGTCGGGAGCTGTTTTTT	CASSLRGRELFF
14	NA	TRBV6-4	TRBJ2-3	NA	TGTGCCAGCAGTGAATATGGGGGAGCAGATACGCAGTATTTT	CASSEYGGADTQYF
18	TRBD2	TRBV28	TRBJ2-3	NA	TGTGCCAGCAGTTTATACCGCGGGGGGGCCGTAGACACAGATACGCAGTATTTT	CASSLYRGGAVDTDTQYF
16	NA	TRBV27	TRBJ2-2	many	TGTGCCAGCAGTTTTAGGACCAGGTTTGGCCCCGGGGAGCTGTTTTTT	CASSFRTRFGPGELFF
10	NA	TRBV20-1	TRBJ2-1	many	TGCAGTGCTAGGGGGCATGAGCAGTTCTTC	CSARGHEQFF
13	NA	TRBV20-1	TRBJ2-7	many	TGCAGTGCTAGATGGCTAGTTACTTACGAGCAGTACTTC	CSARWLVTYEQYF
16	TRBD1	TRBV9	TRBJ1-1	many	TGTGCCAGCAGCCTCCGGACAGGGGCCACGAACACTGAAGCTTTCTTT	CASSLRTGATNTEAFF
16	NA	TRBV18	TRBJ2-2	many	TGTGCCAGCTCACCACCCACATCCCCTGACACCGGGGAGCTGTTTTTT	CASSPPTSPDTGELFF
15	TRBD1	TRBV4-3	TRBJ2-7	many	TGCGCCAGCAGCCCAACGACAGGGACCACCTACGAGCAGTACTTC	CASSPTTGTTYEQYF
14	NA	TRBV29-1	TRBJ1-2	many	TGCAGCGTTCCGCCCAAAGGACAGAACTATGGCTACACCTTC	CSVPPKGQNYGYTF
16	TRBD1	TRBV18	TRBJ2-1	many	TGTGCCAGCTCACCACCGAACAGGGGGCCATACAATGAGCAGTTCTTC	CASSPPNRGPYNEQFF
14	NA	TRBV11-2	TRBJ1-1	NA	TGTGCCAGCAGCTTAGTCAGGGCGAACACTGAAGCTTTCTTT	CASSLVRANTEAFF
16	TRBD1	TRBV18	TRBJ2-2	few	TGTGCCAGCTCATGGCGGGACAGGGCGAACACCGGGGAGCTGTTTTTT	CASSWRDRANTGELFF
15	TRBD1	TRBV2	TRBJ1-5	many	TGTGCCAGCAGTGGGGACAGCGGGGGGAATCAGCCCCAGCATTTT	CASSGDSGGNQPQHF
15	TRBD1	TRBV9	TRBJ2-3	many	TGTGCCAGCAGCCTCCAGGACAGGGCAACCGATACGCAGTATTTT	CASSLQDRATDTQYF
16	TRBD1	TRBV6-2/TRBV6-3	TRBJ2-7	many	TGTGCCAGCAGTTACTCCCCCGACAGGGTGCCCTACGAGCAGTACTTC	CASSYSPDRVPYEQYF
12	NA	TRBV20-1	TRBJ2-7	many	TGCAGTGCTAGAGAGTCGGACTACGAGCAGTACTTC	CSARESDYEQYF
17	NA	TRBV5-1	TRBJ2-6	NA	TGCGCCAGCACCCCCTCCCCCCAAACCTCTGGGGCCAACGTCCTGACTTTC	CASTPSPQTSGANVLTF
15	NA	TRBV3-1	TRBJ1-6	many	TGTGCCAGCAGCCAAGAGTGGCACCAGAATTCACCCCTCCACTTT	CASSQEWHQNSPLHF
15	TRBD1	TRBV5-1	TRBJ1-1	many	TGCGCCAGCAGCTTGGAGCCAGGGGGGAACACTGAAGCTTTCTTT	CASSLEPGGNTEAFF
15	TRBD1	TRBV5-1	TRBJ2-7	many	TGCGCCAGCAGCTTGGGCCAGGGGGTAGTATACGAGCAGTACTTC	CASSLGQGVVYEQYF
14	NA	TRBV7-9	TRBJ1-3	NA	TGTGCCAGCGGCCCGGGGCCTGGAGAAGACACCATATATTTT	CASGPGPGEDTIYF
13	TRBD1	TRBV10-3	TRBJ2-7	many	TGTGCCATCACCCGGGACAGGCTCTACGAGCAGTACTTC	CAITRDRLYEQYF
13	NA	TRBV5-8	TRBJ2-5	few	TGTGCCAGCAGCCCCGAGATGGGAAAGACCCAGTACTTC	CASSPEMGKTQYF
12	NA	TRBV5-6	TRBJ2-1	many	TGTGCCAGCAGCTGGGAGCAGACCCCACCGTTCTTC	CASSWEQTPPFF
15	TRBD1	TRBV27	TRBJ2-7	many	TGTGCCAGCTCTAAAGCCGGGACAGTGAGCAACGAGCAGTACTTC	CASSKAGTVSNEQYF
15	NA	TRBV28	TRBJ2-1	many	TGTGCCAGCAGTCCACTAGCAGGTTCCTACAATGAGCAGTTCTTC	CASSPLAGSYNEQFF
14	NA	TRBV6-2/TRBV6-3	TRBJ1-1	many	TGTGCCAGCAGACGTGGGGGCCCGGGGGCAGAAGCTTTCTTT	CASRRGGPGAEAFF
15	TRBD1	TRBV5-1	TRBJ2-1	many	TGCGCCAGCAGACAGGAACAGGGGACCTACAATGAGCAGTTCTTC	CASRQEQGTYNEQFF
13	NA	TRBV3-1	TRBJ1-1	many	TGTGCCAGCAGCCATGAGGGAAAGTCTCAAGCTTTCTTT	CASSHEGKSQAFF